This T cell receptor (beta chain) was found in a study of T cells after yellow fever vaccination. Whole-study context: Libraries from low-cell-number fractions were prepared with the SMART-Seq v4 Ultra Low Input RNA kit. Whole-study findings and limits: Contamination of FACS-sorted repertoires by abundant clonotypes from the bulk population could occur.

After removal of 5 bases from V and 7 bases from J, the junction contained 9 bases not matched to a gene. The CDR3 is 15 amino acids. CDR1 and CDR2 from the germline V gene are SGHTA and FQGNSA. The 5'RACE template-switching step produced TCR cDNA and added a universal primer site and UMIs. MiXCR, run by TCRdb on the 5' RACE reads, gives a single entry per CDR3 protein. The sample yields 200,000 to 250,000 distinct CDR3 sequences, approximately 3% seen once. As for this clonotype: Its antigen is still unknown.

The TCR comes from a young man who received the YFV17D yellow fever vaccine. This sequence joins TRBV7-2 and TRBJ1-4; TRBD1 matches at 8 bases. The starting material was CD4+ T cells sorted from PBMCs, obtained 10 days after the yellow fever booster vaccination. CDR3 bases: TGTGCCAGCAGCCTCTCAGGGGGCGGGGGTGAAAAACTGTTTTTT. Its protein product is CASSLSGGGGEKLFF.